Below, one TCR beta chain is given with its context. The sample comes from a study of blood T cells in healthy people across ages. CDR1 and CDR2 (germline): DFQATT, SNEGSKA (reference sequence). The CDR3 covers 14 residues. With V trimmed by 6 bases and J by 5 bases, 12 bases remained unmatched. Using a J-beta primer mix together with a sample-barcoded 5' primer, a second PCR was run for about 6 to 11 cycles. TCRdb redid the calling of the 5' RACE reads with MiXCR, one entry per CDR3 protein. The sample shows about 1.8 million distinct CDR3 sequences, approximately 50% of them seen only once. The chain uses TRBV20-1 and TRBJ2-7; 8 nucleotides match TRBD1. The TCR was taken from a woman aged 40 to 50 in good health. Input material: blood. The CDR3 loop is CSAVGQGLEDEQYF. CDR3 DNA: TGCAGTGCGGTAGGACAGGGCCTTGAGGACGAGCAGTACTTC.